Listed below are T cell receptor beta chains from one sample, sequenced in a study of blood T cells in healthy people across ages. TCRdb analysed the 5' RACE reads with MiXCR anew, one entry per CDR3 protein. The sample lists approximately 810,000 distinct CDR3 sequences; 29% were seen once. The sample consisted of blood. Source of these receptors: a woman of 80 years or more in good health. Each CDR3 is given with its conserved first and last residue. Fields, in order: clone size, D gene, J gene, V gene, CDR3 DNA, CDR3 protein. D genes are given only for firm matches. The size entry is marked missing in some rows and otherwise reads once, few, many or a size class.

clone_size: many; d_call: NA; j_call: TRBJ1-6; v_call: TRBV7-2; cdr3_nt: TGTGCCACCGGGCGAGGACAGTATAATTCACCCCTCCACTTT; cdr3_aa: CATGRGQYNSPLHF
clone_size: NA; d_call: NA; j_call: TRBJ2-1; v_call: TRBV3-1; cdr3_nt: TGTGCCAGCAGCGAATCGGGAAAACCTCAGTTCTTC; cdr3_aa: CASSESGKPQFF
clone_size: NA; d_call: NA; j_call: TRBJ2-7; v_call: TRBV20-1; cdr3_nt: TGCAGTGCTGGGCCAACAGGGGGACTAGCCAAAAACGTTCAGTACTTC; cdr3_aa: CSAGPTGGLAKNVQYF
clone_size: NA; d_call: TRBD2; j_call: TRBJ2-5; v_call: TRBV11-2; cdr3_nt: TGTGCCAGCAGCCATCAGCGGGGGGGCCCTAAGACCCAGTACTTC; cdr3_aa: CASSHQRGGPKTQYF
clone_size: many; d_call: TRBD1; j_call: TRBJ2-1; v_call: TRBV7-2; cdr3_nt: TGTGCCAGCAGCTTAAGGGCAGGACAGGGAAACTACAATGAGCAGTTCTTC; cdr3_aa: CASSLRAGQGNYNEQFF
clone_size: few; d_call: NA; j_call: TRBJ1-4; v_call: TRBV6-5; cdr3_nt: TGTGCCAGCAGTTACTCGACGGGGGTCGGGGCAACTAATGAAAAACTGTTTTTT; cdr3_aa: CASSYSTGVGATNEKLFF
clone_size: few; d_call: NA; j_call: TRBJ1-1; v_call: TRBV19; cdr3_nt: TGTGCCAGTAGTATAGATTTGCGGACGGTGAACACTGAAGCTTTCTTT; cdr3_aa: CASSIDLRTVNTEAFF
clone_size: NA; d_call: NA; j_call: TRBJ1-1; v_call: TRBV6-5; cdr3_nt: TGTGCCAGCAATTCGGCCGGTCCCCGGACTGAAGCTTTCTTT; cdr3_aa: CASNSAGPRTEAFF
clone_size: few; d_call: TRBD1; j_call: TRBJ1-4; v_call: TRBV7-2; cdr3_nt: TGTGCCAGCAGCTCTAAGTTAGGGGGCCTAAATGAAAAACTGTTTTTT; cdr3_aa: CASSSKLGGLNEKLFF
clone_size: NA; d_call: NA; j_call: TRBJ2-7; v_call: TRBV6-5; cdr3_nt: TGTGCCAGCAGTTACCAGGTCCCTGGGGTTTACCACAATGAGCAGTACTTC; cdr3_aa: CASSYQVPGVYHNEQYF
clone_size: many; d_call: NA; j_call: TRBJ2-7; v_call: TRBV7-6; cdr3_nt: TGTGCCAGCAGCTTCGACTCAAATTCCTACGAGCAGTACTTC; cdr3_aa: CASSFDSNSYEQYF
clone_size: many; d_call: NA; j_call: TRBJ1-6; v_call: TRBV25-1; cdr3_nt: TGTGCCAGCAGTGTCACAGGGTATAATTCACCCCTCCACTTT; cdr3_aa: CASSVTGYNSPLHF
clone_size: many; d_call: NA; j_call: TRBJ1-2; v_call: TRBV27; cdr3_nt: TGTGCCAGCAGTAAAAGATCGGGGCGTCGGCCTAACTATGGCTACACCTTC; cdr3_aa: CASSKRSGRRPNYGYTF
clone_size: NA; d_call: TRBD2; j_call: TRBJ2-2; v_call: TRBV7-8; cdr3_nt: TGTGCCAGCAGCTTAGTTAGCGGGGGGACCGGGGAGCTGTTTTTT; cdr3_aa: CASSLVSGGTGELFF
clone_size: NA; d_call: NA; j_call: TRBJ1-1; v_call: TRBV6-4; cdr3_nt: TGTGCCAGCAGTGCCGACATGGCCCGGAACACTGAAGCTTTCTTT; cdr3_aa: CASSADMARNTEAFF
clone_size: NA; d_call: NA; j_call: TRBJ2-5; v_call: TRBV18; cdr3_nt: TGTGCCAGCTCACCGGGGGGGGCAGCAGACCAAGAGACCCAGTACTTC; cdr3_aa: CASSPGGAADQETQYF
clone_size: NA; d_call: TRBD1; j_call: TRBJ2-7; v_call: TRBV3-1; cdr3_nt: TGTGCCAGCAGCCAAGTCGGGGACAGGAGCGCCTACGAGCAGTACTTC; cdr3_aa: CASSQVGDRSAYEQYF
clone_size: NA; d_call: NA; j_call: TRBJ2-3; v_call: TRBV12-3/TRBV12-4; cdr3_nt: TGTGCCAGCCTCCAAAACGGGTGGGGTGGCACAGATACGCAGTATTTT; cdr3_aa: CASLQNGWGGTDTQYF
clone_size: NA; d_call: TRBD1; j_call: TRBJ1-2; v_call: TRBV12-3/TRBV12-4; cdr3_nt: TGTGCCAGCAGTTTAGGCCGGTTGGGACAGGGCCCAACCGGAGTCTATGGCTACACCTTC; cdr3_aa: CASSLGRLGQGPTGVYGYTF
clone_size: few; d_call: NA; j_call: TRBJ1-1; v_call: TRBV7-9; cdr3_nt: TGTGCCAGCAGCGACAACCTTAACACTGAAGCTTTCTTT; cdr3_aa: CASSDNLNTEAFF
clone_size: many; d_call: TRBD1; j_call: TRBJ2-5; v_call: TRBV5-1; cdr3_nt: TGCGCCAGCAGCTTGCAGATGACAGGGGGGGAGACCCAGTACTTC; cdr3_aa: CASSLQMTGGETQYF
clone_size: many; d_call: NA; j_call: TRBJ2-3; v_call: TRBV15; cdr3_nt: TGTGCCACCAGCAAAAAAACAGATACGCAGTATTTT; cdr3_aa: CATSKKTDTQYF
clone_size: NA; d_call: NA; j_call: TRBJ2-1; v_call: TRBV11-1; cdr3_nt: TGTGCCAGCAGCTTAGCCCCTAGGCTTAATGAGCAGTTCTTC; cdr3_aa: CASSLAPRLNEQFF
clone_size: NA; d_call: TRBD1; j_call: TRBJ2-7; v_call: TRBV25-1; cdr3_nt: TGTGTCAGCAGTGAGCCTTCCAGGACAGGGTCGTTCGAGCAGTACTTC; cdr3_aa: CVSSEPSRTGSFEQYF